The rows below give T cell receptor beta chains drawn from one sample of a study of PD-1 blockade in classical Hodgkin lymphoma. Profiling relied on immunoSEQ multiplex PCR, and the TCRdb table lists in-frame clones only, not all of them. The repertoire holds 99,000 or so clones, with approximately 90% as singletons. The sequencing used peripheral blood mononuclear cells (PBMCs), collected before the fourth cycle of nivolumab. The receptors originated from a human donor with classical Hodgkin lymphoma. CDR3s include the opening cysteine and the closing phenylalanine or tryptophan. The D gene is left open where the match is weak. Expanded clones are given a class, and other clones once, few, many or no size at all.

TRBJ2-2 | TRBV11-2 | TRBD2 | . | CASEPGLAGGPIGELFF | TGTGCCAGTGAACCGGGACTAGCGGGAGGGCCGATCGGGGAGCTGTTTTTT
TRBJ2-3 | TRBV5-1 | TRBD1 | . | CASSTGDSTDTQYF | TGCGCCAGCAGTACAGGGGACAGCACAGATACGCAGTATTTT
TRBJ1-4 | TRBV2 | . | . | CASSAVCNEKLFF | TGTGCCAGCAGTGCGGTTTGTAATGAAAAACTGTTTTTT
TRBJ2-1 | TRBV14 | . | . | CASSLRGNEQFF | TGTGCCAGCAGTTTAAGGGGGAATGAGCAGTTCTTC
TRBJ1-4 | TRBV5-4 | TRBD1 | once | CASSPGQGADEKLFF | TGTGCCAGCAGCCCGGGACAGGGGGCTGATGAAAAACTGTTTTTT
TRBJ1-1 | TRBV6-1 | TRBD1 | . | CASSVLPTGQSTEAFF | TGTGCCAGCAGTGTACTCCCGACAGGGCAGAGCACTGAAGCTTTCTTT
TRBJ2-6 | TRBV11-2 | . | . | CASSSDTGLGANVLTF | TGTGCCAGCAGCTCAGATACAGGGCTCGGGGCCAACGTCCTGACTTTC
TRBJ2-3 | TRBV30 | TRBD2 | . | CAASGLAGSYVSGDTQYF | TGTGCCGCGTCGGGACTAGCGGGATCCTATGTTTCGGGAGATACGCAGTATTTT
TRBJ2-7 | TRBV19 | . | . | CASSALPGRGDRYEQYF | TGTGCCAGTAGTGCTCTTCCGGGACGAGGGGACCGCTACGAGCAGTACTTC
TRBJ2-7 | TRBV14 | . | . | CASSQDVGRHEQYF | TGTGCCAGCAGCCAAGATGTTGGCAGGCACGAGCAGTACTTC
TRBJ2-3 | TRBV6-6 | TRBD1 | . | CASLRDRVHDTQYF | TGTGCCAGCCTCCGGGACAGGGTTCACGATACGCAGTATTTT
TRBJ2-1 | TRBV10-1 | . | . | CASSESVRGNEQFF | TGCGCCAGCAGTGAGTCTGTCCGAGGGAATGAGCAGTTCTTC
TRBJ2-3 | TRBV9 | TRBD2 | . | CASSVAGRHTQYF | TGTGCCAGCAGCGTAGCCGGGAGGCATACGCAGTATTTT